These 28 T cell receptor beta chains were sequenced from one sample in a study of T cell repertoires in cytomegalovirus infection. The antigens these receptors bind are not known. TCRdb passed the reads through MiXCR, listing each CDR3 protein once. The sample lists around 900,000 distinct CDR3 sequences, around 32% occurring once. Sequences were derived from cultured CD8+ T cells from PBMCs, sampled from culture after CMV antigen stimulation. These receptors were taken from a human donor in good health (CMV status not recorded). Some clones in this sample may be carry-over from other donors' samples.

This chain links TRBV7-9 with TRBJ1-2, with 7 nucleotides matching TRBD1. With V trimmed by 3 bases and J by 13 bases, 5 bases remained unmatched. CDR1 and CDR2 (germline): SEHNR, FQNEAQ (reference sequence). The CDR3 totals 11 residues. This CDR3 is CASSFRDSLTF. In DNA, the CDR3 is TGTGCCAGCAGCTTTCGGGACAGCCTCACCTTC.

This chain connects TRBV7-9 to TRBJ2-7, with 8 bases matching TRBD1. Germline V gene sequence: CDR1 SEHNR, CDR2 FQNEAQ (reference sequence). The CDR3 has 13 amino acids. V lost 5 bases, J lost 6 bases, and 6 bases stayed unmatched. The CDR3 DNA reads TGTGCCAGCAGCATAAACACAGGGGGCGAGCAGTACGTC. This codes for CASSINTGGEQYV.

This clonotype was observed a few times. The chain employs TRBV4-1 and TRBJ2-2; no clear D gene. There are 13 residues in the CDR3. Germline V CDR1 and CDR2: MGHRA, YSYEKL. Trimming shortened V by 4 bases and J by 6 bases, and 9 bases separated the two germline ends. The DNA for the CDR3 is TGCGCCAGCAGCCTCTTTGCCTCCGGGGAGCTGTTTTTT. The encoded protein is CASSLFASGELFF.

This clonotype has just a few counts. The rearrangement uses TRBV28 and TRBJ2-3; 12 positions match TRBD2. Germline-derived CDR1 and CDR2 are MDHEN and SYDVKM. The CDR3 runs to 17 residues. With 1 base clipped from V and 2 bases from J, the junction kept 4 bases outside the gene matches. The CDR3 nucleotides read TGTGCCAGCAGTTTATACCTAGCGGGGGGGGTCACAGATACGCAGTATTTT. This gives the protein CASSLYLAGGVTDTQYF.

This clonotype has a count of ten or more. The rearrangement joins TRBV7-2 to TRBJ2-4, with a weak D call TRBD1 (6 bases). This CDR3 comprises 16 residues. CDR1 and CDR2 from the germline V gene are SGHTA and FQGNSA. V was shortened by 2 bases and J by 4 bases, with 15 bases between the two germline ends. CDR3 protein: CASSLTGLPVKNIQYF. CDR3 DNA: TGTGCCAGCAGCTTAACAGGGCTCCCCGTTAAAAACATTCAGTACTTC.

This clonotype was observed a few times. The germline gene is not matched at one end of the junction; a read error may be the cause. The chain joins TRBV4-1 to TRBJ2-2; D is undetermined. This CDR3 spans 13 amino acids. CDR1 is MGHRA, CDR2 YSYEKL, per germline. In nucleotides, the CDR3 is TGTGCCAGCAGCCAAGATAAGACCGGGGAGCTGTTTTTT. Translated: CASSQDKTGELFF.

The table lists this clonotype with a few counts. This chain connects TRBV7-8 to TRBJ2-2; 7 nucleotides line up with TRBD1. Germline values: CDR1 SGHVS, CDR2 FQNEAQ. The ends lost 5 bases at V and 1 base at J; junction bases unmatched: 7. The CDR3 runs to 16 residues. The chain's CDR3 is CASSQLDRLNTGELFF. As DNA, the CDR3 is TGTGCCAGCAGCCAGTTGGACAGGCTGAACACCGGGGAGCTGTTTTTT.

Worth noting for this clonotype: Given a much more abundant clone one base away, this may be a read error. This chain uses TRBV7-3 with TRBJ2-1; D is undetermined. This CDR3 spans 16 amino acids. Germline-derived CDR1 and CDR2 are SGHTA and FQGTGA. The V and J ends lost 2 bases and 3 bases respectively, with 14 bases between them. The CDR3 nucleotides read TGTGCCAGCAGCTTAGGATGGCCAGGTTTCTACAATGAGCAGTTCTTC. Amino acids: CASSLGWPGFYNEQFF. Full variable domain (missing parts from reference TRBV7-3 and TRBJ2-1): GAGVSQTPSNKVTEKGKYVELRCDPISGHTALYWYRQSLGQGPEFLIYFQGTGAADDSGLPNDRFFAVRPEGSVSTLKIQRTERGDSAVYLCASSLGWPGFYNEQFFGPGTRLTVL.

This clonotype was picked up a small number of times. The chain is built from TRBV7-9 and TRBJ1-1, with unresolved D. The CDR3 sequence is 14 residues long. V was shortened by 3 bases and J by 6 bases, with 14 bases between the two germline ends. Germline V gene lookup returns CDR1 SEHNR and CDR2 FQNEAQ (reference sequence). The CDR3 DNA sequence: TGTGCCAGCAGCTTGGGCATAATTTGGGCTGAAGCTTTCTTT. Translation gives CASSLGIIWAEAFF.

The chain has TRBV19 and TRBJ1-4; the D is unclear. Looked up from germline, CDR1 is LNHDA and CDR2 is SQIVND (reference sequence). V gave up 3 bases and J gave up 11 bases, with 10 bases separating them. The CDR3 has 12 amino acids. CDR3 nucleotides: TGTGCCAGTAGTATTGGCAGGACGAAACTGTTTTTT. Its protein is CASSIGRTKLFF.

This clonotype has only a few counts. V and J are TRBV6-5 and TRBJ2-7; a possible D gene is TRBD2 (5 bases). V gave up 0 bases and J gave up 7 bases, with 10 bases separating them. The germline V gene encodes CDR1 MNHEY and CDR2 SVGAGI. CDR3 length: 13 amino acids. The DNA of the CDR3 is TGTGCCAGCAGTTACTCGAGGGTGGTTGAGCAGTACTTC. It specifies CASSYSRVVEQYF.

The table lists this clonotype with many counts. The V and J genes are TRBV7-2 and TRBJ2-7; D ambiguous. CDR3 length: 13 residues. Germline CDR1 reads SGHTA; CDR2 reads FQGNSA. V was trimmed by 5 bases and J by 5 bases, leaving 13 bases between them. In DNA form, the CDR3 reads TGTGCCAGCAGCGTAGACCTGGCAGACGAGCAGTACGTC. This gives the protein CASSVDLADEQYV.

This clonotype was seen only a few times. The chain joins TRBV7-8 to TRBJ2-1; 9 nucleotides line up with TRBD1. The trim removed 5 bases at V and 6 bases at J, leaving 11 bases unmatched. The CDR3 covers 16 residues. Per germline, CDR1 SGHVS and CDR2 FQNEAQ. The CDR3 protein is CASSTRGTGYGNEQFF. The DNA for the CDR3 is TGTGCCAGCAGCACTAGGGGGACAGGGTATGGCAATGAGCAGTTCTTC.

CDR3 residues: CASSHGQEAYF. Here the CDR3 DNA reads TGTGCCAGCAGTCACGGACAGGAGGCGTATTTT. V is TRBV27 and J is TRBJ2-3, with TRBD1 matching over 7 bases. V lost 5 bases to trimming and J lost 14 bases; unmatched junction nucleotides: 7. Germline values: CDR1 MNHEY, CDR2 SMNVEV (reference sequence). The CDR3 totals 11 residues.

V usage is TRBV7-6 and J usage is TRBJ2-1; TRBD2 aligns across 8 bases. V gave up 6 bases and J gave up 8 bases; unmatched junction bases: 12. The germline V gene has CDR1 SGHVS and CDR2 FNYEAQ. CDR3 size: 15 residues. CDR3 nucleotide sequence: TGTGCCAGCAGTAAAGAATCCGTACTAGCGGATGAGCAGTTCTTC. Residues: CASSKESVLADEQFF.

This clonotype turned up a few times. This chain connects TRBV6-1 to TRBJ2-1; either TRBD1 or TRBD2 may fit D (6 bases each). Germline V CDR1 and CDR2: MNHNS, SASEGT. With 6 bases removed from V and 9 bases from J, the gap between germline ends came to 15 bases. CDR3 length: 13 amino acids. The CDR3 loop reads CASSHEGEVEQFF. The CDR3 DNA reads as TGTGCCAGCAGCCACGAGGGGGAGGTTGAGCAGTTCTTC.

In its sample, this clonotype was seen a few times. The chain combines TRBV19 with TRBJ2-5; TRBD1 agrees at 7 bases. The CDR3 contains 20 residues. J was trimmed by 2 bases and V by 5 bases; bases with no gene match: 23. CDR1 LNHDA and CDR2 SQIVND come from the germline V gene (reference sequence). CDR3 in DNA: TGTGCCAGTAGTTCTCGCGCCCGGGACAGCTGGGGACCGGTACAAGAGACCCAGTACTTC. It codes for CASSSRARDSWGPVQETQYF.

The chain carries TRBV12-3 or TRBV12-4 and TRBJ2-1, with D possibly called TRBD1 or TRBD2 (5 bases each). There are 12 residues in the CDR3. V gave up 6 bases and J gave up 9 bases, with 12 bases separating them. Here the CDR3 reads CASSSTGGEQFF. In DNA, the CDR3 is TGTGCCAGCAGCAGTACAGGAGGTGAGCAGTTCTTC.

The chain carries TRBV4-1 and TRBJ2-5; D may be TRBD2 (5 bases). Trimming shortened V by 1 base and J by 1 base, and 19 bases separated the two germline ends. The V gene's germline CDR1 is MGHRA and CDR2 YSYEKL. This CDR3 spans 18 amino acids. The CDR3 reads CASSQVPPTGSLQETQYF. For the CDR3, the DNA is TGCGCCAGCAGCCAAGTCCCCCCGACGGGGAGCCTCCAAGAGACCCAGTACTTC.

The V call is TRBV6-5, the J call TRBJ2-3, with 14 nucleotides matching TRBD2. CDR1 and CDR2 from the germline V gene are MNHEY and SVGAGI. V shed 5 bases, J shed 5 bases, and the junction held 6 bases outside the gene matches. CDR3 length: 16 amino acids. The CDR3 sequence: CASSTRLAGGEDTQYF. The CDR3 coding sequence is TGTGCCAGCAGTACACGACTAGCGGGGGGGGAAGATACGCAGTATTTT.

CDR3 amino acids: CAAGGGEQFF. As DNA, the CDR3 is TGTGCCGCAGGGGGAGGGGAGCAGTTCTTC. This chain uses TRBV6-6 with TRBJ2-1; possibly TRBD1 or TRBD2 for D (7 bases each). The germline V and J ends were trimmed by 11 bases and 10 bases, with 12 bases remaining between them. Germline lookup yields CDR1 MNHNY and CDR2 SVGAGI (reference sequence). The CDR3 is 10 amino acids.

The chain uses TRBV6-6 and TRBJ1-2; the D is unclear. The CDR3 runs 14 residues. Deletions cut 0 bases from V and 3 bases from J, with 8 bases between. Germline CDR1 and CDR2: MNHNY and SVGAGI (reference sequence). The CDR3 nucleotides are TGTGCCAGCAGTTACTCTGCAGACTACTATGGCTACACCTTC. Protein: CASSYSADYYGYTF.

The chain carries TRBV20-1 and TRBJ2-3; unclear D gene. The germline V and J ends were trimmed by 1 base and 0 bases, with 11 bases remaining between them. Germline lookup yields CDR1 DFQATT and CDR2 SNEGSKA (reference sequence). The CDR3 contains 15 residues. The CDR3 loop reads CSARAWETSTDTQYF. The CDR3 DNA follows: TGCAGTGCTAGAGCTTGGGAAACGAGCACAGATACGCAGTATTTT.

This chain uses TRBV11-2 with TRBJ2-1; 10 nucleotides agree with TRBD2. The CDR3 is 16 amino acids. CDR1 and CDR2 from the germline V gene are SGHAT and FQNNGV. J was trimmed by 5 bases and V by 2 bases; bases with no gene match: 6. CDR3 sequence reads: CASSLRLAGENNEQFF. The DNA of the CDR3 is TGTGCCAGCAGCTTACGCCTAGCGGGGGAAAACAATGAGCAGTTCTTC.

This clonotype turned up a few times. The CDR3 loop is CAISVELDENIQYF. The CDR3 DNA follows: TGTGCCATCAGTGTAGAACTAGATGAAAACATTCAGTACTTC. The rearrangement uses TRBV10-3 and TRBJ2-4; D may be TRBD2 (5 bases). This CDR3 region has 14 residues. Per germline, CDR1 ENHRY and CDR2 SYGVKD. The V and J ends lost 4 bases and 5 bases respectively, with 12 bases between them.

The V gene is TRBV27, the J gene TRBJ1-2; TRBD1 matches at 7 bases. There are 14 residues in the CDR3. Germline V gene data show CDR1 as MNHEY and CDR2 as SMNVEV (reference sequence). The V and J ends lost 3 bases and 3 bases, in that order; junction bases with no gene match: 4. DNA of the CDR3: TGTGCCAGCAGTTTCGGACAGGCCGACTATGGCTACACCTTC. This encodes CASSFGQADYGYTF.

V gene TRBV7-6 combines with J gene TRBJ2-6, with D tentatively TRBD2 (6 bases). The V and J ends lost 7 bases and 0 bases respectively, with 13 bases between them. Germline V lookup: CDR1 SGHVS, CDR2 FNYEAQ. This CDR3 has 16 residues. This CDR3 is CASNSGGYSGANVLTF. The CDR3 DNA reads as TGTGCCAGCAACTCTGGGGGGTACTCTGGGGCCAACGTCCTGACTTTC.

The V and J genes are TRBV27 and TRBJ1-5; 8 nucleotides match TRBD1. After removal of 8 bases from V and 2 bases from J, the junction contained 2 bases not matched to a gene. CDR1 and CDR2 (germline): MNHEY, SMNVEV (reference sequence). CDR3 size: 13 residues. Here the CDR3 reads CASWTGRNQPQHF. Written as DNA, the CDR3 is TGTGCCAGCTGGACAGGGCGCAATCAGCCCCAGCATTTT.